These T cell receptor beta chains were read from a single sample in a study of CD4 T cells in relation to SARS-CoV-2 and coronaviruses. TCRdb's table, derived via immunoSEQ multiplex PCR, lists solely in-frame clones and lacks some. Found here are around 54,000 clones, 92% of them singletons; the top ten hold about 0.4%. Sequencing input: naive CD4+ T cells from PBMCs. The receptors were gathered from an adult with COVID-19. CDR3s include the opening cysteine and the closing phenylalanine or tryptophan. A D gene is named only where the DNA matches it firmly. Clone size is shown for a subset of rows, as once, few, many or a class of expanded clone.

>once|NA|TRBV28|TRBJ2-7
CASSATGKRSYEQYF
TGTGCCAGCAGCGCAACAGGTAAAAGGAGTTACGAGCAGTACTTC
>NA|NA|TRBV28|TRBJ2-7
CASKGGGTYEQYF
TGTGCCAGCAAGGGGGGGGGAACCTACGAGCAGTACTTC
>NA|NA|TRBV4-1|TRBJ1-2
CASSPNVGRSYGYTF
TGCGCCAGCAGCCCTAATGTGGGGAGGTCCTATGGCTACACCTTC
>NA|NA|TRBV28|TRBJ2-7
CASSFQKYEQYF
TGTGCCAGCAGTTTTCAGAAGTACGAGCAGTACTTC
>NA|TRBD1|TRBV9|TRBJ2-2
CASSTRTGPGELFF
TGTGCCAGCAGCACCCGGACAGGGCCCGGGGAGCTGTTTTTT
>NA|NA|TRBV7-8|TRBJ2-5
CASSLTGLTQETQYF
TGTGCCAGCAGCTTGACGGGACTGACACAAGAGACCCAGTACTTC
>NA|TRBD1|TRBV9|TRBJ2-2
CASRGTDTITGELFF
TGTGCCAGCAGGGGGACAGACACTATCACCGGGGAGCTGTTTTTT
>NA|NA|TRBV4-3|TRBJ2-7
CASSQVAVSSYEQYF
TGCGCCAGCAGCCAAGTCGCAGTTAGCTCCTACGAGCAGTACTTC
>NA|NA|TRBV6-5|TRBJ1-2
CASSYSDGYTF
TGTGCCAGCAGTTACTCGGATGGCTACACCTTC
>NA|NA|TRBV7-9|TRBJ1-2
CASSSNLGYGYTF
TGTGCCAGCAGCTCGAATCTTGGCTATGGCTACACCTTC
>NA|NA|TRBV20-1|TRBJ1-2
CSASTLNYGYTF
TGCAGTGCTAGTACCCTTAACTATGGCTACACCTTC
>NA|NA|TRBV29-1|TRBJ1-2
CSVSQGDYGYTF
TGCAGCGTTTCACAGGGCGACTATGGCTACACCTTC
>once|NA|TRBV3-1/TRBV3-2|TRBJ2-7
CASSQWGARADEQYF
TGTGCCAGCAGCCAATGGGGGGCCAGGGCTGATGAGCAGTACTTC
>once|NA|TRBV15|TRBJ2-5
CATSRDLAETQYF
TGTGCCACCAGCAGAGATCTCGCTGAGACCCAGTACTTC
>NA|TRBD1|TRBV29-1|TRBJ2-6
CSGGDRVAGANVLTF
TGCAGCGGGGGGGACAGGGTGGCTGGGGCCAACGTCCTGACTTTC
>NA|TRBD1|TRBV20-1|TRBJ2-7
CSASTPTGGSYEQYF
TGCAGTGCTAGTACCCCGACAGGGGGCTCCTACGAGCAGTACTTC
>NA|TRBD2|TRBV7-9|TRBJ2-3
CASSLPRISGSTDTQYF
TGTGCCAGCAGCTTACCCCGGATTAGCGGGAGTACAGATACGCAGTATTTT
>NA|NA|TRBV3-1/TRBV3-2|TRBJ1-5
CASSPTHNQPQHF
TGTGCCAGCAGCCCCACACACAATCAGCCCCAGCATTTT
>NA|NA|TRBV5-1|TRBJ2-5
CASSLGLGSDSQETQYF
TGCGCCAGCAGCTTGGGACTGGGATCGGACAGCCAAGAGACCCAGTACTTC
>NA|NA|TRBV27|TRBJ1-6
CASRRRLINSPLHF
TGTGCCAGCAGAAGGCGACTGATTAATTCACCCCTCCACTTT
>NA|TRBD2|TRBV11-2|TRBJ2-7
CASSLSSGPPYEQYF
TGTGCCAGCAGCTTGTCTAGCGGCCCCCCGTACGAGCAGTACTTC
>NA|NA|TRBV7-9|TRBJ2-7
CASSPLPAEQYF
TGTGCCAGCAGCCCGCTCCCAGCCGAGCAGTACTTC
>NA|NA|TRBV14|TRBJ1-1
CASSQPLMNTEAFF
TGTGCCAGCAGCCAGCCACTCATGAACACTGAAGCTTTCTTT
>NA|TRBD2|TRBV6-2/TRBV6-3|TRBJ2-3
CASSYRTSVSTDTQYF
TGTGCCAGCAGTTACAGAACTAGCGTTAGCACAGATACGCAGTATTTT
>NA|NA|TRBV30|TRBJ1-5
CAWSVHGPQPQHF
TGTGCCTGGAGTGTACACGGTCCTCAGCCCCAGCATTTT
>NA|NA|TRBV12-3/TRBV12-4|TRBJ2-5
CASSLGGGETQYF
TGTGCCAGCAGTTTGGGCGGGGGCGAGACCCAGTACTTC
>NA|NA|TRBV14|TRBJ2-1
CASSQDQLAGSYNEQFF
TGTGCCAGCAGCCAAGATCAATTGGCGGGATCCTACAATGAGCAGTTCTTC
>once|NA|TRBV2|TRBJ1-4
CASSADRLRTNEKLFF
TGTGCCAGCAGTGCTGACAGGTTGAGAACTAATGAAAAACTGTTTTTT
>NA|NA|TRBV5-1|TRBJ2-3
CASNTGLFGGSTDTQYF
TGCGCCAGCAACACCGGCCTATTCGGGGGAAGCACAGATACGCAGTATTTT
>NA|NA|TRBV2|TRBJ2-1
CASSRPSSSYNEQFF
TGTGCCAGCAGTCGGCCGTCGAGCTCCTACAATGAGCAGTTCTTC
>NA|NA|TRBV6-5|TRBJ1-4
CASNTPGVNEKLFF
TGTGCCAGCAACACCCCAGGGGTTAATGAAAAACTGTTTTTT
>NA|TRBD1|TRBV18|TRBJ2-1
CASSSGQGRNNEQFF
TGTGCCAGCTCATCAGGACAGGGGAGAAACAATGAGCAGTTCTTC
>NA|NA|TRBV19|TRBJ1-6
CASSTTGIGSPLHF
TGTGCCAGTAGTACTACAGGGATTGGTTCACCCCTCCACTTT
>NA|NA|TRBV29-1|TRBJ2-5
CSVRRAETQYF
TGCAGCGTTAGGCGGGCGGAGACCCAGTACTTC
>NA|NA|TRBV9|TRBJ2-5
CASSVGHGGGQETQYF
TGTGCCAGCAGCGTAGGCCATGGTGGCGGCCAAGAGACCCAGTACTTC
>NA|NA|TRBV19|TRBJ1-5
CASSIRTAMGNQPQHF
TGTGCCAGTAGCATCCGGACAGCCATGGGCAATCAGCCCCAGCATTTT
>few|TRBD2|TRBV5-1|TRBJ2-3
CASSLAGTSGRDTQYF
TGCGCCAGCAGCTTGGCCGGGACTAGCGGGAGAGATACGCAGTATTTT
>NA|NA|TRBV30|TRBJ1-1
CAWTRGNTEAFF
TGTGCCTGGACGCGGGGAAACACTGAAGCTTTCTTT
>NA|TRBD2|TRBV28|TRBJ2-3
CASSPSGLAGYTDTQYF
TGTGCCAGCAGTCCCTCCGGACTAGCGGGGTACACAGATACGCAGTATTTT
>NA|NA|TRBV19|TRBJ2-3
CASSIEGDTQYF
TGTGCCAGTAGTATAGAGGGTGATACGCAGTATTTT
>NA|NA|TRBV9|TRBJ2-5
CASSVVSLKLGETQYF
TGTGCCAGCAGCGTAGTATCGCTTAAACTTGGGGAGACCCAGTACTTC
>NA|TRBD1|TRBV18|TRBJ2-3
CASSPPTGGGGPTPQYF
TGTGCCAGCTCACCACCGACAGGGGGGGGAGGGCCAACGCCGCAGTATTTT
>once|NA|TRBV6-5|TRBJ1-5
CASSRQGWEQPQHF
TGTGCCAGCAGTCGGCAGGGGTGGGAGCAGCCCCAGCATTTT
>NA|NA|TRBV18|TRBJ2-7
CASSPAGLGIYEQYF
TGTGCCAGCTCACCAGCGGGGCTTGGAATCTACGAGCAGTACTTC
>NA|NA|TRBV28|TRBJ2-2
CASSGAGHLTGELFF
TGTGCCAGCAGTGGGGCGGGACACCTCACCGGGGAGCTGTTTTTT
>NA|TRBD2|TRBV19|TRBJ2-3
CASGEGQRDTQYF
TGTGCCAGCGGGGAGGGCCAAAGGGATACGCAGTATTTT
>NA|TRBD2|TRBV7-2|TRBJ2-3
CASSGGGWGTDTQYF
TGTGCCAGCAGCGGGGGGGGATGGGGCACAGATACGCAGTATTTT
>NA|NA|TRBV3-1/TRBV3-2|TRBJ2-1
CASSHNNEQFF
TGTGCCAGCAGCCATAACAATGAGCAGTTCTTC
>once|NA|TRBV25-1|TRBJ1-2
CASSEWRGSSYGYTF
TGTGCCAGCAGTGAATGGCGAGGGTCTAGCTATGGCTACACCTTC
>NA|NA|TRBV28|TRBJ1-5
CASSLSPENSNQPQHF
TGTGCCAGCAGTTTATCCCCCGAGAATAGCAATCAGCCCCAGCATTTT